These 5 T cell receptor beta chains share one sample of origin, sequenced in a study of blood T cell repertoires in COVID-19. The data were produced by immunoSEQ multiplex PCR, yet TCRdb's version contains in-frame clones alone and is incomplete. Among 150,000 or so clones, 86% were seen once, and the ten largest hold under 4.5%. The sample comprised PBMCs or T cells enriched from blood (not recorded which). The receptor source for this set is a man aged 50 or older who had recovered from COVID-19.

The chain links TRBV7-9 to TRBJ2-1; the match to TRBD2 covers 10 bases. V dropped 4 bases and J dropped 4; count of bases not matched to a gene: 4. The CDR3 has 15 residues. Germline-derived CDR1 and CDR2 are SEHNR and FQNEAQ (reference sequence). The CDR3 reads CASSSGTSVYNEQFF. DNA of the CDR3: TGTGCCAGCAGCTCCGGGACTAGCGTATACAATGAGCAGTTCTTC.

This chain joins TRBV11-2 and TRBJ1-6, with 9 bases matching TRBD1. This CDR3 is built from 15 residues. Germline V CDR1 and CDR2: SGHAT, FQNNGV. The ends lost 4 bases at V and 8 bases at J; junction bases unmatched: 6. This CDR3 is CASSSPGQGHSPLHF. CDR3 DNA: TGTGCCAGCAGCTCTCCGGGACAGGGTCATTCACCCCTCCACTTT. Based on the CDR3 plus reference TRBV11-2 and TRBJ1-6, the full variable domain is EAGVAQSPRYKIIEKRQSVAFWCNPISGHATLYWYQQILGQGPKLLIQFQNNGVVDDSQLPKDRFSAERLKGVDSTLKIQPAKLEDSAVYLCASSSPGQGHSPLHFGNGTRLTVT.

The V and J genes are TRBV7-9 and TRBJ2-1, with 9 bases that match TRBD2. CDR1 and CDR2 (germline): SEHNR, FQNEAQ (reference sequence). Unmatched junction bases numbered 9, after V lost 2 bases and J lost 4 bases. The CDR3 is 17 amino acids. The DNA for the CDR3 is TGTGCCAGCAGCTTATCCCTGGGACTAGCCCTATACAATGAGCAGTTCTTC. It yields the protein CASSLSLGLALYNEQFF.

The chain has TRBV30 and TRBJ2-3, with 10 bases aligning to TRBD2. Germline V gene data show CDR1 as GTSNPN and CDR2 as SVGIG (reference sequence). Trimming cost V 4 bases and J 1 base; bases outside gene matches: 2. This CDR3 region has 14 residues. This CDR3 is CAWTSGSGTDTQYF. CDR3 DNA sequence: TGTGCCTGGACTAGCGGGAGTGGCACAGATACGCAGTATTTT.

Here the CDR3 DNA reads TGTGCCAGTAGTACTCGACAGGAGGATACGCAGTATTTT. This gives the protein CASSTRQEDTQYF. The rearrangement links TRBV19 to TRBJ2-3, with D maybe TRBD1 (6 bases). The CDR3 extends over 13 amino acids. Germline lookup yields CDR1 LNHDA and CDR2 SQIVND (reference sequence). V shed 4 bases and J shed 6 bases, with 11 bases lying between them.